This TCR beta chain was identified during a study of T cells expressing NK-cell markers. Turning to the study itself: Of eight sequenced donors, seven were HCMV-seropositive and one HCMV-seronegative. Study conclusions and caveats: The leading position in the CD3+CD56-NKG2C+ fraction of several donors also went to these clonotypes. Top CD8+ clonotypes included the dominant CD3+CD56+NKG2C+ clonotypes in six donors.

Looked up from germline, CDR1 is DFQATT and CDR2 is SNEGSKA (reference sequence). The CDR3 covers 16 residues. About this clonotype itself: What it binds is not known.

TCRdb reprocessed the 5' RACE reads and reports one entry per CDR3 protein, with no DNA. The sample has 400,000 to 550,000 distinct CDR3 sequences. This receptor was taken from a woman between 18 and 75 years old in good health. The specimen sequenced was blood T cells: a sorted CD56 or NKG2C T cell subset, CD4+ or CD8+ T cells, or bulk PBMC T cells (not recorded which). J is TRBJ1-5 and V is TRBV20-1; TCRdb outputs TRBD1, but without DNA this stays unchecked. The CDR3 region is CSARVGGAGGNQPQHF.